This T cell receptor (beta chain) was recorded in a study of shared clonotypes between healthy human individuals. Overall study findings and caveats: The represented genetic and exposure-history diversity was limited by the small number of donors. Naive CD4 clonotypes overlapped across a few donors at roughly 5.1%. Clonotype sharing levels among donors were expected to vary with sequencing depth.

It was 150 to 250 ng DNA, around 33,000 T cell genomes, that sorted-subset replicate PCRs used. Profiled with immunoSEQ multiplex PCR; TCRdb holds only in-frame clones, not every one. In the table there are approximately 1.9 million clones, 93% of which are singletons. CD45RO-negative, CCR7-selected cells formed the naive CD8 fraction, which excluded terminally differentiated effector memory CD45RA+ cells. This CDR3 has 13 residues. CDR1 is MNHEY, CDR2 SMNVEV, per germline (reference sequence). V lost 4 bases to trimming and J lost 6 bases, with 10 bases between them. With respect to this clone: Its cognate antigen is unknown.

The source is a man between 18 and 29 years old in good health. Some clones in this sample may be carry-over from other donors' samples. This rearrangement joins TRBV27 to TRBJ1-5; TRBD1 is a possible D gene (5 bases). The specimen was naive CD8+ T cells from PBMCs. CDR3 DNA: TGTGCCAGCAGTTCCGGGACCCGTCAGCCCCAGCATTTT. Encoded protein: CASSSGTRQPQHF.